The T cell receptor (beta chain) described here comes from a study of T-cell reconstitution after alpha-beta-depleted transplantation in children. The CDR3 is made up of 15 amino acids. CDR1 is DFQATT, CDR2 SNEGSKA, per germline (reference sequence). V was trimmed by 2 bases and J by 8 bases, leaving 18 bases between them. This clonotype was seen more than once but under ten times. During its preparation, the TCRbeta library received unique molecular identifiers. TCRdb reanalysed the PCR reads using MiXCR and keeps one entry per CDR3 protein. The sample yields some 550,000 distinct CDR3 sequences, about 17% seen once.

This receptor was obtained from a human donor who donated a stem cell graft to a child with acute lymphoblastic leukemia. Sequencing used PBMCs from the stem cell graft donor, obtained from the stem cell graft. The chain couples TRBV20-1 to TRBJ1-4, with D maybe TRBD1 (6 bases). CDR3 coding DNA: TGCAGTGCTAGATCCGAGGAACAGGGATGGGAAAAACTGTTTTTT. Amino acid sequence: CSARSEEQGWEKLFF.